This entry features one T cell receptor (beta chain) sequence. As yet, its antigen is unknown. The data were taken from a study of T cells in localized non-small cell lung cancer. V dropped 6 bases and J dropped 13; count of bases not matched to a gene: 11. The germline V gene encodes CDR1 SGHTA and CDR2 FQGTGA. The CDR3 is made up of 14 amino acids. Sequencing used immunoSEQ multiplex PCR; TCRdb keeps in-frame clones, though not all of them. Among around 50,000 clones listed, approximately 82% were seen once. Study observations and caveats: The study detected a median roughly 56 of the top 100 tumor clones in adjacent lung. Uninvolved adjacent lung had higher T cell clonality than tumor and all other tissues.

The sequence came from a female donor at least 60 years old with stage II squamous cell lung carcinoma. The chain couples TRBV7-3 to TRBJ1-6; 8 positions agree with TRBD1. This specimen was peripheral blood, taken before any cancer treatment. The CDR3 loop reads CASRITQGAGPLHF. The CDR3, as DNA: TGTGCCAGCAGGATCACCCAGGGGGCGGGCCCCCTCCACTTT.